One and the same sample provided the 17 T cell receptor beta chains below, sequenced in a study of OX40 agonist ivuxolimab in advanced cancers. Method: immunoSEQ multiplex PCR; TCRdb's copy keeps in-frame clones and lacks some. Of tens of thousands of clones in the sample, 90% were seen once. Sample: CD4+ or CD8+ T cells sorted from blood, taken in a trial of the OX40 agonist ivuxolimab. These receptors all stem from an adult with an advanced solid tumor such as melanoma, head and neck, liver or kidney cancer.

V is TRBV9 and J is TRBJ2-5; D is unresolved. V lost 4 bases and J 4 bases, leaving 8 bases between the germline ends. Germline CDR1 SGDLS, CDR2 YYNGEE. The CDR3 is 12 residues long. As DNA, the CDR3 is TGTGCCAGCAGCCCCGATGTAGAGACCCAGTACTTC. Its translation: CASSPDVETQYF.

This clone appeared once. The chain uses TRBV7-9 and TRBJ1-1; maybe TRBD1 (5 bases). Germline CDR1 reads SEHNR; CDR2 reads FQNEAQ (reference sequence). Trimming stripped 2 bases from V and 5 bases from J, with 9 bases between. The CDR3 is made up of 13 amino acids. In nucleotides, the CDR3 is TGTGCCAGCAGCTTACAGGGCGAAACTGAAGCTTTCTTT. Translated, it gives CASSLQGETEAFF.

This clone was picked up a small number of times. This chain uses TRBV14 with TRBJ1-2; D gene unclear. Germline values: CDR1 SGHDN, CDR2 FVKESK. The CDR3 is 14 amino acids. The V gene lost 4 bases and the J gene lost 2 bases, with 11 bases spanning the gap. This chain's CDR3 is CASSPLILNYGYTF. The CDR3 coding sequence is TGTGCCAGCAGCCCCCTAATCCTAAACTATGGCTACACCTTC.

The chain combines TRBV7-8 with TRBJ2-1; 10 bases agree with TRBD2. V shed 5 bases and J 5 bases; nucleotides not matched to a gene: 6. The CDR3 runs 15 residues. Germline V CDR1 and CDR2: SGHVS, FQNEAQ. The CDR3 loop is CASSRSGLADNEQFF. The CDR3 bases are TGTGCCAGCAGCCGTTCTGGACTAGCGGACAATGAGCAGTTCTTC.

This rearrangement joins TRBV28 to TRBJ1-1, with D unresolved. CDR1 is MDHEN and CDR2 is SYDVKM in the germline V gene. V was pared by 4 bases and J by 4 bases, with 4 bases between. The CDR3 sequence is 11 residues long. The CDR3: CASSYLTEAFF. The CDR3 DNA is TGTGCCAGCAGTTATCTCACTGAAGCTTTCTTT.

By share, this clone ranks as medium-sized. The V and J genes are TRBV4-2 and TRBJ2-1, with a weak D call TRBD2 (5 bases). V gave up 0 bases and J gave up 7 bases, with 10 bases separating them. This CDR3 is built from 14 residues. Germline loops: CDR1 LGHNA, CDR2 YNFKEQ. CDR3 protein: CASSQDLSGNEQFF. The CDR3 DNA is TGTGCCAGCAGCCAAGATCTGAGCGGTAATGAGCAGTTCTTC.

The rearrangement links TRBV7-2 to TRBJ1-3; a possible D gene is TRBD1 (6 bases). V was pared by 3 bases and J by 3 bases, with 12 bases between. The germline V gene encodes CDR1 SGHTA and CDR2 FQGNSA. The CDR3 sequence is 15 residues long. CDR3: CASSLNTGFGNTIYF. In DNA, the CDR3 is TGTGCCAGCAGCTTGAACACAGGGTTTGGAAACACCATATATTTT. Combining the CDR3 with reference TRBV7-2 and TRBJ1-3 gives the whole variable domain GAGVSQSPSNKVTEKGKDVELRCDPISGHTALYWYRQSLGQGLEFLIYFQGNSAPDKSGLPSDRFSAERTGGSVSTLTIQRTQQEDSAVYLCASSLNTGFGNTIYFGEGSWLTVV.

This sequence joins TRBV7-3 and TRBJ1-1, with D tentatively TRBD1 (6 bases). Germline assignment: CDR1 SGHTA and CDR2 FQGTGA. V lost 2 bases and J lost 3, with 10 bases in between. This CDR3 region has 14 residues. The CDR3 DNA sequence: TGTGCCAGCAGCTTATTCGCAGGGGACACTGAAGCTTTCTTT. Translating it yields CASSLFAGDTEAFF. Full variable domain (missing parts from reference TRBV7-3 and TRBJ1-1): GAGVSQTPSNKVTEKGKYVELRCDPISGHTALYWYRQSLGQGPEFLIYFQGTGAADDSGLPNDRFFAVRPEGSVSTLKIQRTERGDSAVYLCASSLFAGDTEAFFGQGTRLTVV.

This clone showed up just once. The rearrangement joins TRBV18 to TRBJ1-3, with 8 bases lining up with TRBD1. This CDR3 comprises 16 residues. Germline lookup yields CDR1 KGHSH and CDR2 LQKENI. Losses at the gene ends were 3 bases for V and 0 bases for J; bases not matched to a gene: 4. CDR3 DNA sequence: TGTGCCAGCTCACCGTCAGGGGGCGTCTCTGGAAACACCATATATTTT. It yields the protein CASSPSGGVSGNTIYF.

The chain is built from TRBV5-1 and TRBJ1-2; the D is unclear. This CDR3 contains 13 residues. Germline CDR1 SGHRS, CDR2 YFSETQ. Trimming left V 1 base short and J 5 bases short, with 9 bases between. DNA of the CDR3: TGCGCCAGCAGCTTGAGTGGGTCTTATGGCTACACCTTC. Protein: CASSLSGSYGYTF.

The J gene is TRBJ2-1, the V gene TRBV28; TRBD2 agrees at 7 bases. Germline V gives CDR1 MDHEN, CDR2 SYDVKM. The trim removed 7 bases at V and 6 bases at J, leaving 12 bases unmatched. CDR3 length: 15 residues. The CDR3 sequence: CASMTSGINFNEQFF. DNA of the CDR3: TGTGCCAGCATGACGAGCGGGATAAATTTCAATGAGCAGTTCTTC.

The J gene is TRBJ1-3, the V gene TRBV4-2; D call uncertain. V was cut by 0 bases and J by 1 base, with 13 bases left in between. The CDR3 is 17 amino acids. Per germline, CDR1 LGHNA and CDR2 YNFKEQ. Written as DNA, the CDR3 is TGTGCCAGCAGCCAAGAACCCCCGCGCAGGTCTGGAAACACCATATATTTT. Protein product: CASSQEPPRRSGNTIYF.

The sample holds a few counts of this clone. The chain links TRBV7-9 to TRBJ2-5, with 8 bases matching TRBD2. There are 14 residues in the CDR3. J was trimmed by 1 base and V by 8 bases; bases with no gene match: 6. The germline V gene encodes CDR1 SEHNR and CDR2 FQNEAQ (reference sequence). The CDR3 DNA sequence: TGTGCCAGCGCCGCCGGGACTAGCCAAGAGACCCAGTACTTC. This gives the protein CASAAGTSQETQYF.

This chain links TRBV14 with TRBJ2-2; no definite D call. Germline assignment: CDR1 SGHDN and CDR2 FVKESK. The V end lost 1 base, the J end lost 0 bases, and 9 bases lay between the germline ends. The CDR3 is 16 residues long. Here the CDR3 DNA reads TGTGCCAGCAGCCAAGTAGGGTCCGCGAACACCGGGGAGCTGTTTTTT. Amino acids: CASSQVGSANTGELFF.

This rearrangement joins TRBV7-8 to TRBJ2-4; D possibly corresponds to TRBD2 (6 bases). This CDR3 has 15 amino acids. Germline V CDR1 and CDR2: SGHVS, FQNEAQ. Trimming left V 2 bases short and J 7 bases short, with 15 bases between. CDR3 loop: CASSLSGLSGNIQYF. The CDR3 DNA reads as TGTGCCAGCAGCTTAAGCGGGCTAAGTGGGAACATTCAGTACTTC.

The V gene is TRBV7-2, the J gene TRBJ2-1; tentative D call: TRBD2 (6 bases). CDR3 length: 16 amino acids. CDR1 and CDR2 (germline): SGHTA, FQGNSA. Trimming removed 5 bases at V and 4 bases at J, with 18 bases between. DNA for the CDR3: TGTGCCAGCAGCCCCAGAGCACCGGGGGTGTACAATGAGCAGTTCTTC. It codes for CASSPRAPGVYNEQFF.

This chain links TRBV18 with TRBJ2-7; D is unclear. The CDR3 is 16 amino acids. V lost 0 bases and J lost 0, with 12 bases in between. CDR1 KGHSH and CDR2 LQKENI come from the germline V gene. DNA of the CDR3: TGTGCCAGCTCACCACCGGAACGGCCCCGCTCCTACGAGCAGTACTTC. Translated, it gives CASSPPERPRSYEQYF.